A single sample is the source of the 20 T cell receptor beta chains below, sequenced in a study of blood T cell repertoires in COVID-19. TCRdb's table, derived via immunoSEQ multiplex PCR, lists solely in-frame clones and lacks some. Of about 41,000 clones listed, around 83% are singletons. The sequencing sample was made of peripheral blood. The source is a woman older than 75 with active or convalescent COVID-19.

The genes are TRBV3-1 (or the pseudogene TRBV3-2) and TRBJ1-1, with a tentative D call TRBD1 (5 bases). V shed 2 bases and J shed 6 bases, with 10 bases lying between them. The CDR3 covers 13 residues. Germline CDR1 LGHDT, CDR2 YNNKEL (reference sequence). CDR3 nucleotide sequence: TGTGCCAGCAGCCAATTCGGGGGAGCTGAAGCTTTCTTT. Translating gives CASSQFGGAEAFF.

The chain couples TRBV7-3 to TRBJ2-5; TRBD2 aligns across 13 bases. Germline V gives CDR1 SGHTA, CDR2 FQGTGA. The CDR3 loop spans 16 amino acids. Trimming cost V 5 bases and J 4 bases; bases outside gene matches: 7. The CDR3 loop is CASSQGLAGSIETQYF. CDR3 sequence (DNA): TGTGCCAGCAGCCAGGGACTAGCGGGAAGTATAGAGACCCAGTACTTC. Variable domain in full (rest from reference TRBV7-3 and TRBJ2-5): GAGVSQTPSNKVTEKGKYVELRCDPISGHTALYWYRQSLGQGPEFLIYFQGTGAADDSGLPNDRFFAVRPEGSVSTLKIQRTERGDSAVYLCASSQGLAGSIETQYFGPGTRLLVL.

The chain joins TRBV4-3 to TRBJ2-6, with 9 bases fitting TRBD2. Germline V gene lookup returns CDR1 LGHNA and CDR2 YSLEER. The CDR3 runs to 19 residues. J lost 2 bases, V lost 1 base, and 9 bases had no gene match. CDR3 in amino acids: CASSQAPTSGAAGANVLTF. The CDR3 DNA sequence: TGCGCCAGCAGCCAAGCTCCGACTAGCGGTGCGGCTGGGGCCAACGTCCTGACTTTC.

The chain is built from TRBV21-1 and TRBJ2-1; the D segment call TRBD2 is taken from the table without a DNA check. TRBV21-1 is an annotated pseudogene. The CDR3 length is 17 residues. The DNA of the CDR3 is TGTGCCAGCAGCAAAAGAGGAGAGCGGGAGGGCCGGTATGAGCAGTTCTTC. Its translation is CASSKRGEREGRYEQFF.

The chain recombines TRBV3-1 (or the pseudogene TRBV3-2) with TRBJ1-6, with D unclear. Germline values: CDR1 LGHDT, CDR2 YNNKEL (reference sequence). This CDR3 has 15 residues. Trimming pared 1 base from V and 7 bases from J, leaving 11 bases between. This CDR3 reads CASSQGASVNSPLHF. The CDR3 region has the DNA TGTGCCAGCAGCCAAGGAGCGAGTGTGAATTCACCCCTCCACTTT.

V is TRBV28 and J is TRBJ2-3, with TRBD1 matching 9 bases. After removal of 6 bases from V and 3 bases from J, the junction contained 4 bases not matched to a gene. CDR3 size: 14 residues. The germline V gene has CDR1 MDHEN and CDR2 SYDVKM. The DNA for the CDR3 is TGTGCCAGCAGCTTACAGGGGGCGACAGATACGCAGTATTTT. Protein product: CASSLQGATDTQYF.

This clone appeared a few times. The chain employs TRBV2 and TRBJ2-1; TRBD2 agrees at 8 bases. This CDR3 contains 14 residues. Germline V lookup: CDR1 SNHLY, CDR2 FYNNEI. V trimming: 2 bases; J trimming: 8 bases; junction bases outside the gene matches: 5. DNA of the CDR3: TGTGCCAGCAGTGAACGGGAGGGCCTCGATGAGCAGTTCTTC. It is translated as CASSEREGLDEQFF.

The V gene is TRBV4-1, the J gene TRBJ2-5, with 7 bases that match TRBD1. With 1 base clipped from V and 4 bases from J, the junction kept 6 bases outside the gene matches. The germline gives CDR1 MGHRA, CDR2 YSYEKL. The CDR3 has 15 residues. This CDR3 is CASSQVQGSPETQYF. The CDR3 DNA reads as TGCGCCAGCAGCCAAGTACAGGGGTCCCCAGAGACCCAGTACTTC.

This clone was detected only a few times. This chain joins TRBV30 and TRBJ1-6; 8 nucleotides line up with TRBD1. The CDR3 has 15 residues. CDR1 is GTSNPN, CDR2 SVGIG, per germline (reference sequence). V shed 4 bases and J 8 bases; nucleotides not matched to a gene: 10. This CDR3 reads CAWKAGTGPYSPLHF. CDR3 nucleotide sequence: TGTGCCTGGAAGGCCGGGACAGGCCCTTATTCACCCCTCCACTTT.

This clone was detected only a few times. The V and J genes are TRBV5-4 and TRBJ1-6; no definite D call. CDR3 size: 15 residues. The ends were cut back, 5 bases at V and 0 bases at J, with 9 bases in the middle. In germline, CDR1 is SGHNT, CDR2 YYREEE (reference sequence). DNA for the CDR3: TGTGCCAGCAGTATCGGGAGCTCCTATAATTCACCCCTCCACTTT. Its protein product is CASSIGSSYNSPLHF. Full variable domain (remainder filled in from reference TRBV5-4 and TRBJ1-6): ETGVTQSPTHLIKTRGQQVTLRCSSQSGHNTVSWYQQALGQGPQFIFQYYREEENGRGNFPPRFSGLQFPNYSSELNVNALELDDSALYLCASSIGSSYNSPLHFGNGTRLTVT.

The rearrangement links TRBV28 to TRBJ2-1; the match to TRBD2 covers 8 bases. V lost 3 bases and J lost 6; bases outside the gene matches: 1. Germline V lookup: CDR1 MDHEN, CDR2 SYDVKM. The CDR3 spans 13 residues. CDR3 loop: CASSFGTSNEQFF. DNA for the CDR3: TGTGCCAGCAGTTTCGGGACTAGCAATGAGCAGTTCTTC.

Only a few counts were recorded for this clone. The chain uses TRBV7-3 and TRBJ2-1, with no clear D. Germline assignment: CDR1 SGHTA and CDR2 FQGTGA. Trimming stripped 2 bases from V and 14 bases from J, with 13 bases between. The CDR3 totals 12 residues. CDR3 DNA sequence: TGTGCCAGCAGCTTAGGCCCCTCAGTGAAGTTCTTC. It translates to CASSLGPSVKFF.

This clone was recorded a few times. This chain uses TRBV5-1 with TRBJ2-1; 8 bases are a match to TRBD1. CDR3 size: 16 residues. Looked up from germline, CDR1 is SGHRS and CDR2 is YFSETQ. Trimming took 4 bases from V and 4 from J; bases not matched to a gene: 10. The CDR3 reads CASSPGQGAQYNEQFF. The DNA for the CDR3 is TGCGCCAGCAGCCCCGGGCAGGGGGCGCAATACAATGAGCAGTTCTTC.

The rearrangement uses TRBV5-1 and TRBJ1-2; 8 positions agree with TRBD1. CDR1 and CDR2 (germline): SGHRS, YFSETQ. The CDR3 is 15 residues long. V lost 5 bases, J lost 9 bases, and 15 bases stayed unmatched. The CDR3 DNA is TGCGCCAGCAGGGGGTGGACAGGGACGCGTGATAGCTACACCTTC. Translating gives CASRGWTGTRDSYTF.

The table lists this clone with many counts. The genes are TRBV28 and TRBJ1-6; 9 bases match TRBD1. The CDR3 covers 14 residues. The V segment lost 6 bases and the J segment 9 bases; nucleotides outside the gene matches: 6. Germline assignment: CDR1 MDHEN and CDR2 SYDVKM. The CDR3 sequence: CASSRGQGGSPLHF. CDR3 DNA: TGTGCCAGCAGCCGGGGACAGGGCGGTTCACCCCTCCACTTT. The entire variable domain, with the rest obtained from reference TRBV28 and TRBJ1-6, is as follows: DVKVTQSSRYLVKRTGEKVFLECVQDMDHENMFWYRQDPGLGLRLIYFSYDVKMKEKGDIPEGYSVSREKKERFSLILESASTNQTSMYLCASSRGQGGSPLHFGNGTRLTVT.

V usage is TRBV6-4 and J usage is TRBJ1-1, with D hard to call. The CDR3 consists of 14 residues. Deletions cut 4 bases from V and 1 base from J, with 10 bases between. Germline CDR1 MRHNA, CDR2 SNTAGT. The CDR3 bases are TGTGCCAGCAGTGCCTCCCCCGGGAACACTGAAGCTTTCTTT. Amino acids: CASSASPGNTEAFF.

The table lists this clone with a few counts. The DNA of the CDR3 is TGTGCCAGCAGTACCTACAGGGGGGGAATGAGAGATACGCAGTATTTT. Encoded protein: CASSTYRGGMRDTQYF. V and J are TRBV28 and TRBJ2-3, with D possibly TRBD1 on 8 matching bases. The CDR3 consists of 16 residues. CDR1 MDHEN and CDR2 SYDVKM come from the germline V gene. Trimming took 5 bases from V and 5 from J, leaving 20 bases between them. The entire variable domain, with the rest obtained from reference TRBV28 and TRBJ2-3, is as follows: DVKVTQSSRYLVKRTGEKVFLECVQDMDHENMFWYRQDPGLGLRLIYFSYDVKMKEKGDIPEGYSVSREKKERFSLILESASTNQTSMYLCASSTYRGGMRDTQYFGPGTRLTVL.

The CDR3 nucleotides are TGCGCCAGCAGCCAGGGAACAGGGGGCGCTTATGAAAAACTGTTTTTT. Protein sequence: CASSQGTGGAYEKLFF. The chain uses TRBV4-1 and TRBJ1-4; 9 bases map to TRBD1. This CDR3 comprises 16 residues. Germline CDR1 is MGHRA and CDR2 is YSYEKL. V was clipped by 3 bases and J by 6 bases; unmatched bases: 8.

The chain employs TRBV5-1 and TRBJ1-1; 7 bases are shared with TRBD1. CDR3 length: 14 amino acids. V gave up 2 bases and J gave up 1 base; unmatched junction bases: 2. Germline assignment: CDR1 SGHRS and CDR2 YFSETQ. In DNA form, the CDR3 reads TGCGCCAGCAGCTTCCGGGACAGGAACACTGAAGCTTTCTTT. It encodes CASSFRDRNTEAFF.

V and J are TRBV19 and TRBJ2-5; 11 nucleotides line up with TRBD2. The germline CDR1 and CDR2 sequences are LNHDA and SQIVND (reference sequence). Trimming took 5 bases from V and 2 from J; bases not matched to a gene: 7. The CDR3 sequence is 16 residues long. CDR3 protein: CASSSWGLAVQETQYF. CDR3 sequence (DNA): TGTGCCAGTAGTTCTTGGGGACTAGCGGTTCAAGAGACCCAGTACTTC.